These 10 T cell receptor beta chains share one sample of origin, sequenced in a study of CD8 T cells in ankylosing spondylitis. MiXCR was run by TCRdb on the 5' RACE reads, yielding one entry per CDR3 protein. Of roughly 240,000 distinct CDR3 sequences in the sample, 30% to 40% are singletons; the top ten hold roughly 4.2%. Sequencing input: blood, either unsorted or a sorted T cell fraction (not recorded which). The receptors were gathered from a male donor with ankylosing spondylitis or in good health (not recorded which).

This chain links TRBV5-6 with TRBJ2-7; either TRBD1 or TRBD2 may fit D (5 bases each). The germline gives CDR1 SGHDT, CDR2 YYEEEE. V was clipped by 1 base and J by 2 bases, with 13 bases between them. The CDR3 consists of 15 residues. CDR3: CASSLSRDGTYEQYF. In DNA, the CDR3 is TGTGCCAGCAGCTTGAGTCGGGACGGGACCTACGAGCAGTACTTC.

This rearrangement joins TRBV27 to TRBJ2-7; D not resolved. V lost 6 bases to trimming and J lost 0 bases, with 15 bases between them. Germline V gene data show CDR1 as MNHEY and CDR2 as SMNVEV (reference sequence). This CDR3 comprises 15 residues. CDR3 in amino acids: CASSDKKAVSYEQYF. The CDR3 DNA is TGTGCCAGCAGCGATAAGAAAGCCGTCTCCTACGAGCAGTACTTC.

The sample holds many counts of this clonotype. The chain carries TRBV20-1 and TRBJ1-1; D ambiguous. V lost 6 bases and J lost 1, with 12 bases in between. Germline CDR1 is DFQATT and CDR2 is SNEGSKA (reference sequence). The CDR3 has 13 amino acids. Here the CDR3 reads CSATGWRNTEAFF. The CDR3 coding sequence is TGCAGTGCCACGGGCTGGAGGAACACTGAAGCTTTCTTT.

This clonotype was seen a handful of times. The chain has TRBV27 and TRBJ2-3; no reliable D call. CDR3 length equals 14 residues. Trimming pared 7 bases from V and 0 bases from J, leaving 11 bases between. The germline gives CDR1 MNHEY, CDR2 SMNVEV (reference sequence). CDR3 DNA: TGTGCCAGCACCTCCCTCGCCAGCACAGATACGCAGTATTTT. This sequence encodes CASTSLASTDTQYF.

The chain has TRBV20-1 and TRBJ2-5; 8 bases line up with TRBD2. The germline V gene encodes CDR1 DFQATT and CDR2 SNEGSKA (reference sequence). The V gene end was trimmed by 5 bases and the J gene end by 3 bases; junction bases not matched to a gene: 2. The CDR3 totals 12 residues. Here the CDR3 DNA reads TGCAGTGCTGGGACTAGAAAAGAGACCCAGTACTTC. Its translation is CSAGTRKETQYF.

The V gene is TRBV5-1, the J gene TRBJ2-5, with D perhaps TRBD2 (6 bases). The V and J ends lost 2 bases and 0 bases respectively, with 14 bases between them. The CDR3 runs 16 residues. Germline CDR1 reads SGHRS; CDR2 reads YFSETQ. CDR3 coding DNA: TGCGCCAGCAGCTTTGGGGACTTGCTGTACCAAGAGACCCAGTACTTC. Translated, it gives CASSFGDLLYQETQYF.

This chain uses TRBV9 with TRBJ1-6, with 7 bases aligning to TRBD1. The germline CDR1 and CDR2 sequences are SGDLS and YYNGEE. CDR3 length: 14 amino acids. V lost 4 bases, J lost 10 bases, and 8 bases stayed unmatched. The CDR3 spells CASSPRQGESPLHF. CDR3 in DNA: TGTGCCAGCAGCCCGAGACAGGGAGAATCACCCCTCCACTTT.

This clonotype was seen more than once but under ten times. The chain joins TRBV6-1 to TRBJ1-6, with TRBD1 as a possible D gene (6 bases). There are 15 residues in the CDR3. Looked up from germline, CDR1 is MNHNS and CDR2 is SASEGT. V was trimmed by 6 bases and J by 5 bases, leaving 14 bases between them. The CDR3 nucleotides read TGTGCCAGCAGACTCTTTAGGACAGATAATTCACCCCTCCACTTT. Its protein product is CASRLFRTDNSPLHF.

This clonotype appeared a few times. The chain carries TRBV20-1 and TRBJ1-5; D not certain. Germline CDR1 and CDR2: DFQATT and SNEGSKA (reference sequence). Deletions cut 3 bases from V and 6 bases from J, with 12 bases between. The CDR3 is 13 amino acids. CDR3 nucleotide sequence: TGCAGTGCTAGCGGTGGCTCCGGTCAGCCCCAGCATTTT. Encoded protein: CSASGGSGQPQHF.

The chain couples TRBV5-1 to TRBJ1-1, with 7 bases identical to TRBD1. Germline CDR1 and CDR2: SGHRS and YFSETQ. With V trimmed by 0 bases and J by 3 bases, 2 bases remained unmatched. The CDR3 consists of 14 residues. The CDR3 here is CASSLGRGDTEAFF. The CDR3 DNA follows: TGCGCCAGCAGCTTGGGCAGGGGGGACACTGAAGCTTTCTTT.